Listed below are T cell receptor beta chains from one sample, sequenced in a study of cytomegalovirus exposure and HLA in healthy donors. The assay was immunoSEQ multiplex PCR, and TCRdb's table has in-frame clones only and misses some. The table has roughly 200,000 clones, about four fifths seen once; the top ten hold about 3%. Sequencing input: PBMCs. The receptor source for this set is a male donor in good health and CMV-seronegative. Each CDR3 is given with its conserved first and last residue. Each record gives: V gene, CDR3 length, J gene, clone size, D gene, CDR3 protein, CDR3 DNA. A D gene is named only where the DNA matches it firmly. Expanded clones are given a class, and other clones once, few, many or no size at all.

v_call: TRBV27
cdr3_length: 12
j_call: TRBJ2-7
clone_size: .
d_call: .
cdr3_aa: CASSLTGSEQYF
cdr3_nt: TGTGCCAGCAGTTTAACGGGGAGCGAGCAGTACTTC

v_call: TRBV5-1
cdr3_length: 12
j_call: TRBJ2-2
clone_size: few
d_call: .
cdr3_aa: CASSFARGELFF
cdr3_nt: TGCGCCAGCAGCTTTGCTCGGGGGGAGCTGTTTTTT

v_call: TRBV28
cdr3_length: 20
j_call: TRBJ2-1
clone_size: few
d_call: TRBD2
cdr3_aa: CASSSPGLAGGPSFYNEQFF
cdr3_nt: TGTGCCAGCAGTTCACCCGGACTAGCGGGAGGGCCCTCTTTCTACAATGAGCAGTTCTTC

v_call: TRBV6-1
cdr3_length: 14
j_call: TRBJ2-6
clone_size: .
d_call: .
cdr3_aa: CASSPGDGANVLTF
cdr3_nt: TGTGCCAGCAGTCCGGGTGATGGGGCCAACGTCCTGACTTTC

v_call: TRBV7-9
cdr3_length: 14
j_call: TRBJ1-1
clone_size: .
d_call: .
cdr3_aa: CASRLGGINTEAFF
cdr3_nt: TGTGCCAGCCGCTTGGGGGGGATCAACACTGAAGCTTTCTTT

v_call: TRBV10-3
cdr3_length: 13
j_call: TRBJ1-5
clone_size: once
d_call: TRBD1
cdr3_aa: CAISDRGSQPQHF
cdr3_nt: TGTGCCATCAGCGACAGGGGAAGTCAGCCCCAGCATTTT

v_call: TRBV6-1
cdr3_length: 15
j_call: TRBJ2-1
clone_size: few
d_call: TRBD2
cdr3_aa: CASSEEAGGYNEQFF
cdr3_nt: TGTGCCAGCAGTGAAGAAGCGGGGGGTTACAATGAGCAGTTCTTC

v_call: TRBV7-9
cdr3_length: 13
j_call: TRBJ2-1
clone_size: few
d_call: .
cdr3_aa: CAGAGSSYNEQFF
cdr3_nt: TGTGCCGGGGCGGGGTCGTCCTACAATGAGCAGTTCTTC

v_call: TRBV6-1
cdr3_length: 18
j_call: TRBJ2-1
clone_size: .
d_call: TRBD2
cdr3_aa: CASSALTSGGVSYNEQFF
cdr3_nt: TGTGCCAGCAGTGCCTTGACTAGCGGGGGAGTCTCCTACAATGAGCAGTTCTTC

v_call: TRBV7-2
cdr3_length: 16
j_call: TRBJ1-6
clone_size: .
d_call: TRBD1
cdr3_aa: CASSYRGASYNSPLHF
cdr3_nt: TGTGCCAGCAGCTACAGGGGTGCTTCCTATAATTCACCCCTCCACTTT

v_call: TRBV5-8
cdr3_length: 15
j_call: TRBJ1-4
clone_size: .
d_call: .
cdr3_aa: CASSWVQDANEKLFF
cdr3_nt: TGTGCCAGCAGCTGGGTACAGGATGCTAATGAAAAACTGTTTTTT

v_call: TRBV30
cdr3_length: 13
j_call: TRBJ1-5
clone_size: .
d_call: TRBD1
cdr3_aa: CAWRGQGSQPQHF
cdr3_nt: TGTGCCTGGAGGGGACAGGGAAGTCAGCCCCAGCATTTT

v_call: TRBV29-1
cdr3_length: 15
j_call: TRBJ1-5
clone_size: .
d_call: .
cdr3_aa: CSVVVGGAGNQPQHF
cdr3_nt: TGCAGCGTTGTGGTGGGGGGTGCGGGCAATCAGCCCCAGCATTTT

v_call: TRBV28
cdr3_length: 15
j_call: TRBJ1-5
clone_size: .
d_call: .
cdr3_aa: CASNLDRYSNQPQHF
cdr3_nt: TGTGCCAGCAACCTCGACAGATATAGCAATCAGCCCCAGCATTTT

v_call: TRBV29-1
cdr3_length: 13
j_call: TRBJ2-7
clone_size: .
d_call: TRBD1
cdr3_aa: CSVGTGITYEQYF
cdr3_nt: TGCAGCGTTGGGACAGGGATTACCTACGAGCAGTACTTC

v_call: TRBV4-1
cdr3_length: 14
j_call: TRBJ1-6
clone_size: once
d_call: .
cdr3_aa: CASSQGTDNSPLHF
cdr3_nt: TGCGCCAGCAGCCAAGGGACAGATAATTCACCCCTCCACTTT

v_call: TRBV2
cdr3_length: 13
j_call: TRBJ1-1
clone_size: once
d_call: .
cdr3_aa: CASTYDRYTEAFF
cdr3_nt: TGTGCCAGCACCTACGACAGGTACACTGAAGCTTTCTTT

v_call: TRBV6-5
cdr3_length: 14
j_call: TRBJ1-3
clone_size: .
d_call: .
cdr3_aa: CATKADRYGNTIYF
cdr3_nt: TGTGCCACCAAAGCAGACAGATACGGAAACACCATATATTTT

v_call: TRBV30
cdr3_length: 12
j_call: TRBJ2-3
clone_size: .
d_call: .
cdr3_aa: CAWSDSRNTQYF
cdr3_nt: TGTGCCTGGAGTGACAGCCGAAATACGCAGTATTTT

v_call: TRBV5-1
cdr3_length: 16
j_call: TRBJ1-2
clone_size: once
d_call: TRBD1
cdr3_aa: CASSEGQGMVSRGYTF
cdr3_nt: TGCGCCAGCAGCGAAGGACAGGGGATGGTTTCGAGAGGCTACACCTTC

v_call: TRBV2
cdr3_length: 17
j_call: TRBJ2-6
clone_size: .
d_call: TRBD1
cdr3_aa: CASRPGTGGDGANVLTF
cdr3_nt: TGTGCCAGCAGGCCCGGGACAGGGGGCGACGGGGCCAACGTCCTGACTTTC

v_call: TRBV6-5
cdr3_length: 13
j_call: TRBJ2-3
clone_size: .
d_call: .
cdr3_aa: CASIWGGTDTQYF
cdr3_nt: TGTGCCAGCATATGGGGGGGCACAGATACGCAGTATTTT

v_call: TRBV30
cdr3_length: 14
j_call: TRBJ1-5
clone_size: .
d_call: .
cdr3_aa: CAWSVTDSNQPQHF
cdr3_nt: TGTGCCTGGAGTGTCACAGATAGCAATCAGCCCCAGCATTTT

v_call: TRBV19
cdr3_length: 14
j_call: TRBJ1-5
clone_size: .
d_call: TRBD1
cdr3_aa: CASSILTGLQPQHF
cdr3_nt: TGTGCCAGTAGTATTCTGACAGGGCTTCAGCCCCAGCATTTT

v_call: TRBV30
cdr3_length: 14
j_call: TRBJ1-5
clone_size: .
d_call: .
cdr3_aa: CAWSDRDRNQPQHF
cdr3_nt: TGTGCCTGGAGTGACAGGGATCGCAATCAGCCCCAGCATTTT

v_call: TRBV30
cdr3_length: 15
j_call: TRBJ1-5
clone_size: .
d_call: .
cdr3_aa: CAWRMGGQGNQPQHF
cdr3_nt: TGTGCCTGGAGGATGGGAGGGCAGGGCAATCAGCCCCAGCATTTT

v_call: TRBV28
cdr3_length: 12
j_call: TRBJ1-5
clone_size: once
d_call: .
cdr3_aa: CASSLSSQPQHF
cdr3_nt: TGTGCCAGCAGTTTAAGTAGTCAGCCCCAGCATTTT

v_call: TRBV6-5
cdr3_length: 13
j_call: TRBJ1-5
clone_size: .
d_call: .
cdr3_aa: CASSYSSNQPQHF
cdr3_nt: TGTGCCAGCAGTTACAGCAGCAATCAGCCCCAGCATTTT

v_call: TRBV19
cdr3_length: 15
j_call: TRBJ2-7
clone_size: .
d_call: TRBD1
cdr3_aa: CASRTRDSNTYEQYF
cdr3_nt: TGTGCCAGTCGGACCAGGGACAGCAATACCTACGAGCAGTACTTC

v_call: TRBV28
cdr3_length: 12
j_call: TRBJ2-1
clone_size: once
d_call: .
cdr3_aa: CASYSVYNEQFF
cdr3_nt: TGTGCCAGCTATTCTGTCTACAATGAGCAGTTCTTC

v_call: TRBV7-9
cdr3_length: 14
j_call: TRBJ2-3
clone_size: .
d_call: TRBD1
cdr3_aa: CASTRDSRTDTQYF
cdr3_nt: TGTGCCAGCACCCGGGACAGTCGCACAGATACGCAGTATTTT

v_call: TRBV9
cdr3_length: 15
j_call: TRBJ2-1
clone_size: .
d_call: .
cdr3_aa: CASSVAGVSLIEQFF
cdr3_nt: TGTGCCAGCAGCGTAGCAGGGGTCTCCCTCATCGAGCAGTTCTTC

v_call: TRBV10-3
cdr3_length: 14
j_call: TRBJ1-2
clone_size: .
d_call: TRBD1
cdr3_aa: CAISRQGTNYGYTF
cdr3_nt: TGTGCCATCAGCCGACAGGGCACTAACTATGGCTACACCTTC

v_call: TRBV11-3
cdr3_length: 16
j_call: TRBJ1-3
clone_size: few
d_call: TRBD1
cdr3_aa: CASSLHRGCSGNTIYF
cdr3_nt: TGTGCCAGCAGCTTACACAGGGGTTGCTCTGGAAACACCATATATTTT